This T cell receptor (beta chain) was sequenced during a study of shared clonotypes between healthy human individuals. The CDR3 extends over 17 amino acids. The junction had 6 bases not matched to a gene; V was cut back by 1 base and J by 1 base. Germline V lookup: CDR1 LGHNA, CDR2 YSLEER. It was CD45RO-negative cells, positively selected for CCR7, that made up naive CD8 cells, with terminally differentiated effector memory CD45RA+ cells excluded. Method: immunoSEQ multiplex PCR; TCRdb's copy keeps in-frame clones and lacks some. The table includes around 580,000 clones, roughly 98% detected once. The chain joins TRBV4-3 to TRBJ2-7; 11 bases are a match to TRBD2. Sequences were obtained from naive CD8+ T cells sorted from blood. This TCR was recovered from a man aged 25 to 40 in good health. The CDR3 here is CASSQGRTSGFSYEQYF. In DNA, the CDR3 is TGCGCCAGCAGCCAAGGACGGACTAGCGGGTTTTCCTACGAGCAGTACTTC.